What follows is one T cell receptor (beta chain) and its context. The target of this receptor is not known. Per-nucleotide qualities are absent, and no much larger clonotype sits a single base away. The data derive from a study of lymphopenia after photon versus proton radiotherapy (dated by TCRdb to the late 2010s). Some background on the complete study: The immunological effects of photon versus proton radiation therapy were compared in patients with gastrointestinal tumors who developed high-grade lymphopenia. The cohort comprised 20 to 25 patients with gastrointestinal tumors who received either photon or proton therapy and then developed lymphopenia. The goal of the study was to characterize the differences between the two radiation modalities in how they affect the immune system.

The investigation overall reported the following: Across the cohort, among patients who died, a greater drop in TCR diversity after the nadir was inversely correlated with overall survival time. During treatment, patients who received photon therapy lost naive T cells and TCR diversity and gained effector/memory populations, whereas patients who received proton therapy remained relatively stable. After the lymphocyte count nadir, photon-treated repertoires showed oligoclonal expansion, especially of CD8+ Temra cells, which drove the drop in diversity. The survival association was assessed only in patients who died, and better survival with proton therapy was presented by the authors as a possibility rather than a demonstrated result.

The germline V gene (reference sequence) sets CDR1 to SGHNT and CDR2 to YYREEE. The cysteine opens and the phenylalanine closes a CDR3 of 15 amino acids. Only CDR3 DNA is held: 45 bases, read in frame from base 1. Unmatched junction bases come to 7, with V trimmed by 1 base and J by 6 bases. The method behind the library was the immunoSEQ multiplex PCR assay. T cell repertoires were profiled by deep sequencing of rearranged TCR beta loci, alongside multiparametric flow cytometry. TCRdb limited this immuneACCESS table to in-frame rearrangements with V and J called. A share of clones is missing; checked studies link under half to unresolved V genes, and the rest is unexplained. Here the sample has roughly 18,000 clones; approximately 86% occur a single time. The ten top clones hold about 9.1% of the sample.

The chain employs TRBV5-4 and TRBJ2-1, and 7 junctional nucleotides match TRBD1. The clonotype comes from a man in his 70s with pancreatic cancer. The material sequenced was peripheral blood, taken from a patient treated with proton-based radiotherapy. The CDR3 protein is CASSLIQGKANEQFF. DNA sequence: TGTGCCAGCAGCTTGATACAGGGGAAGGCCAATGAGCAGTTCTTC.